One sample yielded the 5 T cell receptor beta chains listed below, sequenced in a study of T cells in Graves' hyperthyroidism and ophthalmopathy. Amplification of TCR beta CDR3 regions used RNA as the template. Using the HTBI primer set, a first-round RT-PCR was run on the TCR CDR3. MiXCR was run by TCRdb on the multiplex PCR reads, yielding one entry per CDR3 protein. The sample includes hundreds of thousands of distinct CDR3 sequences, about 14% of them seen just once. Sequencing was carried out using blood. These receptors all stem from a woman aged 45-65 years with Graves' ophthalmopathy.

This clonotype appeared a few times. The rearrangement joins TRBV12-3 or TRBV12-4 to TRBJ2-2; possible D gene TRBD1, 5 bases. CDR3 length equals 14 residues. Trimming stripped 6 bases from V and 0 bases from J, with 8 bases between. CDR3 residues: CASRLTANTGELFF. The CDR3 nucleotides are TGTGCCAGCAGATTGACAGCGAACACCGGGGAGCTGTTTTTT.

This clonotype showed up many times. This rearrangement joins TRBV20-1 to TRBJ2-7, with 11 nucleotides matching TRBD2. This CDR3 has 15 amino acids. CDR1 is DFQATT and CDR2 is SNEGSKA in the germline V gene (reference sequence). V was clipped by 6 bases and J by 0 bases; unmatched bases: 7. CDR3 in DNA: TGCAGTGCGAGTTCTAGCGGGGGGAGCTCCTACGAGCAGTACTTC. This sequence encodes CSASSSGGSSYEQYF.

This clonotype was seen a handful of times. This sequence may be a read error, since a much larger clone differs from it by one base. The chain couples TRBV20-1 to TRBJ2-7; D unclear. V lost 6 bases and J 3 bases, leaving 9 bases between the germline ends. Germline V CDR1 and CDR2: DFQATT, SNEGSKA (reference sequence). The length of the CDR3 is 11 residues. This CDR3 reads CSAPGRYEQYF. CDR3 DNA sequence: TGCAGTGCCCCCGGCCGCTACGAGCAGTACTTC.

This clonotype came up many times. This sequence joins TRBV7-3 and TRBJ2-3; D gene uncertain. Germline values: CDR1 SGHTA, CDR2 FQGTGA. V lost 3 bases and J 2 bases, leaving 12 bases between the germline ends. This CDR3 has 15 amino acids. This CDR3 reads CASSLSLSYTDTQYF. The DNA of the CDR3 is TGTGCCAGCAGCTTGTCTTTAAGTTACACAGATACGCAGTATTTT.

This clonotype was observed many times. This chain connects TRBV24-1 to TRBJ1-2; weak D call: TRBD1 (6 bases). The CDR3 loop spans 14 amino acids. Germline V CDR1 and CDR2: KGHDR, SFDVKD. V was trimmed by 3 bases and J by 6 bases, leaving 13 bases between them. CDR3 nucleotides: TGTGCCACCAGTGATCCAGGGGAGGGTCATGGCTACACCTTC. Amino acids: CATSDPGEGHGYTF.